This T cell receptor (beta chain) originates from a study of CD8+CD57+ T cells in acquired aplastic anemia. Study-level information: CD4+ and CD8+ cells, once sorted, gave DNA averaging about 3 ug. Read counts for CD4+ cells (from healthy donors) averaged about 10.8 million. Findings of the study overall: Patients and controls had CD8+ Simpson's diversity values that were not significantly distinct.

The CDR3 has 16 amino acids. The germline V gene encodes CDR1 LGHNA and CDR2 YNFKEQ. Genomic DNA acted as the template from which TCR beta VDJ combination and CDR3 sequence profiling were carried out. TCRdb fed the reads into MiXCR, producing one record per CDR3 protein. Among about 210,000 distinct CDR3 sequences listed, 30% to 40% were seen once. This clonotype occurred once. No antigen is known for it. An end of the junction does not agree with germline; a read error may underlie this. The sequenced sample consisted of sorted CD4+, CD8+, or CD8+CD57+ T cells (not recorded which) from PBMCs. J is TRBJ1-3 and V is TRBV4-2; D is ambiguous. The TCR originated in a human donor in good health, serving as a control. CDR3 in amino acids: CASSQGLMSSGSTIYF. Written as DNA, the CDR3 is TGTGCCAGCAGCCAAGGTCTGATGAGCTCTGGAAGCACCATATATTTT.